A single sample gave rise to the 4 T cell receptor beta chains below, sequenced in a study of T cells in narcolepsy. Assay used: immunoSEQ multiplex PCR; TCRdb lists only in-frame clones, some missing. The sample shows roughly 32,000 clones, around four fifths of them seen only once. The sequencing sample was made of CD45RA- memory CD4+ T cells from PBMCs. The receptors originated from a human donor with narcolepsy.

DNA for the CDR3: TGTGCCAGCAGCCAAGGTCCGGGGCGGGCTCCTGAAGCTTTCTTT. Protein: CASSQGPGRAPEAFF. V gene TRBV14 combines with J gene TRBJ1-1, with D possibly matching TRBD1 (5 bases). The CDR3 covers 15 residues. V shed 1 base and J shed 6 bases, with 15 bases lying between them. Germline V gene sequence: CDR1 SGHDN, CDR2 FVKESK.

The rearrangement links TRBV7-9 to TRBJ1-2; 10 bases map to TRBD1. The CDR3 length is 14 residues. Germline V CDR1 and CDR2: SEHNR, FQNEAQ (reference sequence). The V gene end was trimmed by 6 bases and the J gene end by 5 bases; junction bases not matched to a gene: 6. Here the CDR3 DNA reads TGTGCCAGCAGAGAAGGGACAGGGGCTTATGGCTACACCTTC. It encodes CASREGTGAYGYTF.

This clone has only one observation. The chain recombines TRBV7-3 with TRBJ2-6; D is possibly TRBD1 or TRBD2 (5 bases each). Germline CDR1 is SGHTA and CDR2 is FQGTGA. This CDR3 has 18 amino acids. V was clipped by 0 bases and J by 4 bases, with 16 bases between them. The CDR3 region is CASSLTAGVGVGANVLTF. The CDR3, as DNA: TGTGCCAGCAGCTTAACGGCAGGCGTGGGGGTCGGGGCCAACGTCCTGACTTTC.

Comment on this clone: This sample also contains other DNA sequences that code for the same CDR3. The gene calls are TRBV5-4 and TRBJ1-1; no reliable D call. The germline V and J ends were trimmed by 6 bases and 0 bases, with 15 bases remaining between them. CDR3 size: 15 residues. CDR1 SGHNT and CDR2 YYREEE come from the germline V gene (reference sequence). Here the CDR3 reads CASTNLGGVNTEAFF. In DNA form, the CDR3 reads TGTGCCAGCACCAATCTAGGTGGCGTGAACACTGAAGCTTTCTTT.